Presented here are 3 T cell receptor beta chains from one specimen sequenced in a study of OX40 agonist ivuxolimab in advanced cancers. The protocol was immunoSEQ multiplex PCR, while the TCRdb copy is restricted to in-frame clones and leaves out a portion. The table includes 62,000 or so clones, about nine tenths detected once. This specimen was CD4+ or CD8+ T cells sorted from blood, taken in a trial of the OX40 agonist ivuxolimab. Every receptor here comes from an adult with an advanced solid tumor such as melanoma, head and neck, liver or kidney cancer.

The genes are TRBV5-4 and TRBJ2-5; D might be TRBD1 or TRBD2, each matching 5 bases. The ends were cut back, 1 base at V and 2 bases at J, with 12 bases in the middle. The germline V gene has CDR1 SGHNT and CDR2 YYREEE (reference sequence). The CDR3 runs to 15 residues. The CDR3 loop is CASSLPGTFQETQYF. The DNA of the CDR3 is TGTGCCAGCAGCTTGCCCGGGACCTTTCAAGAGACCCAGTACTTC.

This chain connects TRBV7-3 to TRBJ2-1, with TRBD2 matching over 13 bases. Trimming took 1 base from V and 4 from J; bases not matched to a gene: 19. The germline V gene has CDR1 SGHTA and CDR2 FQGTGA. There are 22 residues in the CDR3. In nucleotides, the CDR3 is TGTGCCAGCAGCTTAAGGGGCGCGCGGACTAGCGGGAGTGAGGCGTGGTACAATGAGCAGTTCTTC. Amino acid sequence: CASSLRGARTSGSEAWYNEQFF.

The chain links TRBV6-5 to TRBJ2-7; D could derive from TRBD1 or TRBD2 (5 bases each). Germline loops: CDR1 MNHEY, CDR2 SVGAGI. The CDR3 is 13 residues long. Trimming pared 10 bases from V and 4 bases from J, leaving 17 bases between. CDR3: CATGTSGSYEQYF. The CDR3 DNA follows: TGTGCCACTGGGACGTCTGGATCTTACGAGCAGTACTTC.